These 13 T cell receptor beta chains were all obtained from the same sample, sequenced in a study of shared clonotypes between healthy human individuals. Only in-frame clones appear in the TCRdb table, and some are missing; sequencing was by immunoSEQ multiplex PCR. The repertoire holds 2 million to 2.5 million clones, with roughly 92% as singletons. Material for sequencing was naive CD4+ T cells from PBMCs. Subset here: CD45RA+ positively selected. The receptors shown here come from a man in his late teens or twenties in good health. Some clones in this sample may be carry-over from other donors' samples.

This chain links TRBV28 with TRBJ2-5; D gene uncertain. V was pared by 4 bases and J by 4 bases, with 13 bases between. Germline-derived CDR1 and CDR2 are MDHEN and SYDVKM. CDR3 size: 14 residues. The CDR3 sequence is CASSYTSVRETQYF. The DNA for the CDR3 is TGTGCCAGCAGTTATACGTCGGTAAGAGAGACCCAGTACTTC.

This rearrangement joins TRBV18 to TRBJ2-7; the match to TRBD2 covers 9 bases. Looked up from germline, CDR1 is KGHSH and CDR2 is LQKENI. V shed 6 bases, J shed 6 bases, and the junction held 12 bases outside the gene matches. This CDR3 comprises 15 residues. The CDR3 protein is CASSRLSGSTVEQYF. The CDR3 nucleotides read TGTGCCAGCTCTCGCCTTAGCGGGAGTACGGTCGAGCAGTACTTC. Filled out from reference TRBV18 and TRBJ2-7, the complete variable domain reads NAGVMQNPRHLVRRRGQEARLRCSPMKGHSHVYWYRQLPEEGLKFMVYLQKENIIDESGMPKERFSAEFPKEGPSILRIQQVVRGDSAAYFCASSRLSGSTVEQYFGPGTRLTVT.

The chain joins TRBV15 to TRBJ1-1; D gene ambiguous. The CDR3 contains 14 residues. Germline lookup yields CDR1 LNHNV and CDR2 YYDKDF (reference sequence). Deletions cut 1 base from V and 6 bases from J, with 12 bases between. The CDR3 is CATSRVTAPAEAFF. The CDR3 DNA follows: TGTGCCACCAGCAGAGTGACGGCCCCAGCTGAAGCTTTCTTT.

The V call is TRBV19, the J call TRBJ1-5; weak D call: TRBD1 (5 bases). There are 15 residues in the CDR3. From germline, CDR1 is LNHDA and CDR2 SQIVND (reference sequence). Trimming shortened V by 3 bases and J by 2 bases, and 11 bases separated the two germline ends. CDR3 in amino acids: CASSMGREGNQPQHF. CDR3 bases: TGTGCCAGTAGTATGGGCAGGGAAGGCAATCAGCCCCAGCATTTT.

The CDR3 sequence: CASPGTAPAKNIQYF. The CDR3 bases are TGTGCCAGCCCCGGGACAGCCCCAGCCAAAAACATTCAGTACTTC. The V and J genes are TRBV7-3 and TRBJ2-4, with 7 bases aligning to TRBD1. The CDR3 has 15 residues. J gave up 0 bases and V 8 bases, and 7 bases lay outside the gene matches. Germline V gene data show CDR1 as SGHTA and CDR2 as FQGTGA.

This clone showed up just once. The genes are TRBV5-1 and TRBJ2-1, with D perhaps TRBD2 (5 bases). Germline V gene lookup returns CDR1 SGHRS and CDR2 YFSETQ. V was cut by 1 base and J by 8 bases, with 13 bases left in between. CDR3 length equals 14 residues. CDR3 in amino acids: CASSLSSSWDEQFF. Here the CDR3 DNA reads TGCGCCAGCAGCTTGTCTTCTAGCTGGGATGAGCAGTTCTTC.

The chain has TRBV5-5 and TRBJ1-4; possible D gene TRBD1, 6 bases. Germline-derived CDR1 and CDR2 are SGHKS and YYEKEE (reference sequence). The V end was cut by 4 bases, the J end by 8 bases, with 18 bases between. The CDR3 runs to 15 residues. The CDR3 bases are TGTGCCAGCAGCCCCCTTTCGGGGGCAGGAGAAAAACTGTTTTTT. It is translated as CASSPLSGAGEKLFF.

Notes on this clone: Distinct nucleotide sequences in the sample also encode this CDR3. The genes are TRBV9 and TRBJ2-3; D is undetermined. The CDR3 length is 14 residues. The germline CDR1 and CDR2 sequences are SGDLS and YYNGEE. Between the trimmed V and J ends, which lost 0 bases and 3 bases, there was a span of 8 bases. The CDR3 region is CASSVAIRTDTQYF. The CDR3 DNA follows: TGTGCCAGCAGCGTAGCTATAAGGACAGATACGCAGTATTTT.

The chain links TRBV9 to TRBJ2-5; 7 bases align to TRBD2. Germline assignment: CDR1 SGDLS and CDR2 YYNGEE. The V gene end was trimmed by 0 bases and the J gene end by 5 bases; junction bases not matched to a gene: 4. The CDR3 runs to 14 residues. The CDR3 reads CASSVGEGRETQYF. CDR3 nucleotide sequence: TGTGCCAGCAGCGTAGGGGAGGGTCGGGAGACCCAGTACTTC.

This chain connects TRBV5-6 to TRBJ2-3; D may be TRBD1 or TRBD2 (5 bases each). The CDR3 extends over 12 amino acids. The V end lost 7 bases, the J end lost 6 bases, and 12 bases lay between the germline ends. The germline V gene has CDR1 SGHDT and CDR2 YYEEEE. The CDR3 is CASGDRLDTQYF. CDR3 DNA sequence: TGTGCCAGCGGGGACCGTCTCGATACGCAGTATTTT. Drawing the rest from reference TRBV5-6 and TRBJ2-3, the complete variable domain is DAGVTQSPTHLIKTRGQQVTLRCSPKSGHDTVSWYQQALGQGPQFIFQYYEEEERQRGNFPDRFSGHQFPNYSSELNVNALLLGDSALYLCASGDRLDTQYFGPGTRLTVL.

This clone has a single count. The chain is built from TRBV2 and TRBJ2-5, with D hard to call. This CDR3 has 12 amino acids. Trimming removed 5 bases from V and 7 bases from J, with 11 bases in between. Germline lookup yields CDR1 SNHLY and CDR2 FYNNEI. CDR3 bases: TGTGCCAGCAGTTCCGGTTTTGGGACCCAGTACTTC. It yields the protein CASSSGFGTQYF.

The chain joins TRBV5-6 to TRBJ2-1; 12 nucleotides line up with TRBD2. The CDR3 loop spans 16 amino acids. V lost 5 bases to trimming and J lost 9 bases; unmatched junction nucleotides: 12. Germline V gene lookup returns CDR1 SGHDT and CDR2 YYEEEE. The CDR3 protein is CASSPSTASGRGEQFF. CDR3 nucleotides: TGTGCCAGCAGTCCTTCAACGGCTAGCGGGAGGGGTGAGCAGTTCTTC.

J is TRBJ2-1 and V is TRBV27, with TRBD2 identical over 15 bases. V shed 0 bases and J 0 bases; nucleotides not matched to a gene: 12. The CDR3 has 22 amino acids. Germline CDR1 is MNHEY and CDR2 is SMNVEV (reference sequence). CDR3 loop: CASSLSGLRGLAGGFSYNEQFF. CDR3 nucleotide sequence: TGTGCCAGCAGTTTATCCGGACTTAGGGGACTAGCGGGGGGTTTCTCCTACAATGAGCAGTTCTTC.